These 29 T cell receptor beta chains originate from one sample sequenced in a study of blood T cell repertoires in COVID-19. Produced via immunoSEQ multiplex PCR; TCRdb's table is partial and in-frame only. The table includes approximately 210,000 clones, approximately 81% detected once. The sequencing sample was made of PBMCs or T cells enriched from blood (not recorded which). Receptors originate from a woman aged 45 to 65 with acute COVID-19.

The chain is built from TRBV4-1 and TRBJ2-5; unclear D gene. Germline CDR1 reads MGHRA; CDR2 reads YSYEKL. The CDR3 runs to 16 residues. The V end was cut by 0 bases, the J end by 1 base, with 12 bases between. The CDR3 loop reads CASSQDPAGTQETQYF. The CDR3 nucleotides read TGCGCCAGCAGCCAAGATCCGGCAGGAACCCAAGAGACCCAGTACTTC.

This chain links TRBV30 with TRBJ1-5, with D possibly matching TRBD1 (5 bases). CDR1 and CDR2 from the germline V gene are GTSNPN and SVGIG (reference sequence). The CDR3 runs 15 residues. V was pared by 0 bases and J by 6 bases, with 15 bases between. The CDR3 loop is CAWSVLGGERQPQHF. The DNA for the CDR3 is TGTGCCTGGAGTGTACTAGGAGGGGAACGTCAGCCCCAGCATTTT. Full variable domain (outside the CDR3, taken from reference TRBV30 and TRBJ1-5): SQTIHQWPATLVQPVGSPLSLECTVEGTSNPNLYWYRQAAGRGLQLLFYSVGIGQISSEVPQNLSASRPQDRQFILSSKKLLLSDSGFYLCAWSVLGGERQPQHFGDGTRLSIL.

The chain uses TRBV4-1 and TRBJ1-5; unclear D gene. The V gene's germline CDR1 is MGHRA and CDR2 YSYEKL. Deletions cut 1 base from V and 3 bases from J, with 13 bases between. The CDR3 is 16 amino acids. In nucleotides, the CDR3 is TGCGCCAGCAGCCAAGGTCAGGCGGGAGTCAATCAGCCCCAGCATTTT. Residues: CASSQGQAGVNQPQHF.

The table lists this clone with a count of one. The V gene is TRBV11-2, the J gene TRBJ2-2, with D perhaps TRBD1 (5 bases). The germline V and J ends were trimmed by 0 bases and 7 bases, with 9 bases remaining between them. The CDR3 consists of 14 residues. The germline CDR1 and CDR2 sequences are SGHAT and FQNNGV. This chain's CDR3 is CASSLDRRGGELFF. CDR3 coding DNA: TGTGCCAGCAGCTTAGATCGAAGGGGCGGGGAGCTGTTTTTT. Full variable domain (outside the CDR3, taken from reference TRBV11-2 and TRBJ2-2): EAGVAQSPRYKIIEKRQSVAFWCNPISGHATLYWYQQILGQGPKLLIQFQNNGVVDDSQLPKDRFSAERLKGVDSTLKIQPAKLEDSAVYLCASSLDRRGGELFFGEGSRLTVL.

The CDR3 is CSVGDSGGNTIYF. The CDR3, as DNA: TGCAGCGTTGGCGATTCAGGAGGAAACACCATATATTTT. The chain recombines TRBV29-1 with TRBJ1-3; D is undetermined. Trimming stripped 4 bases from V and 4 bases from J, with 11 bases between. The CDR3 runs to 13 residues. The V gene's germline CDR1 is SQVTM and CDR2 ANQGSEA. Together with reference TRBV29-1 and TRBJ1-3, the CDR3 gives the full variable domain: SAVISQKPSRDICQRGTSLTIQCQVDSQVTMMFWYRQQPGQSLTLIATANQGSEATYESGFVIDKFPISRPNLTFSTLTVSNMSPEDSSIYLCSVGDSGGNTIYFGEGSWLTVV.

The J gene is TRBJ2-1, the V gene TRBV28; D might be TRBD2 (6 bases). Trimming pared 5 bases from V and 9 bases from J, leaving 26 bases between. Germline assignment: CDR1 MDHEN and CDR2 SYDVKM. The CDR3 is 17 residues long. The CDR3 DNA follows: TGTGCCAGCAGTCCCCCTTTTGGGGGGATTTCGTTAGGTGAGCAGTTCTTC. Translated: CASSPPFGGISLGEQFF. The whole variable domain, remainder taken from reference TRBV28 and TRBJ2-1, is DVKVTQSSRYLVKRTGEKVFLECVQDMDHENMFWYRQDPGLGLRLIYFSYDVKMKEKGDIPEGYSVSREKKERFSLILESASTNQTSMYLCASSPPFGGISLGEQFFGPGTRLTVL.

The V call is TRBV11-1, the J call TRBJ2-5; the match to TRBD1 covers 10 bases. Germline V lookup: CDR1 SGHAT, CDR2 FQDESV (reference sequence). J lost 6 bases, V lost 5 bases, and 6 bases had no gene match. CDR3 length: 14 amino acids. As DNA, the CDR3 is TGTGCCAGCAGCAAGGACAGGGGGTCGAAGACCCAGTACTTC. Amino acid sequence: CASSKDRGSKTQYF.

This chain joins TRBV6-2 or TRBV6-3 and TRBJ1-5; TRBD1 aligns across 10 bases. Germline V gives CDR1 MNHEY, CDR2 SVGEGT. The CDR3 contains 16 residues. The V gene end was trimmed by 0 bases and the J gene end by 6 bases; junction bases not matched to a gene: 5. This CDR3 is CASSYSDRGRGQPQHF. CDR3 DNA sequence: TGTGCCAGCAGTTACTCAGACAGGGGGCGCGGTCAGCCCCAGCATTTT.

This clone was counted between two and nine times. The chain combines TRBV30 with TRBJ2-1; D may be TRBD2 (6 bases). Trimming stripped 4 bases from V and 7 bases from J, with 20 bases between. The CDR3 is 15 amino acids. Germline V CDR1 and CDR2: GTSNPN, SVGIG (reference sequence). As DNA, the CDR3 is TGTGCCTGGACCGGGACTTTAAATGTTGGGAATGAGCAGTTCTTC. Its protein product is CAWTGTLNVGNEQFF.

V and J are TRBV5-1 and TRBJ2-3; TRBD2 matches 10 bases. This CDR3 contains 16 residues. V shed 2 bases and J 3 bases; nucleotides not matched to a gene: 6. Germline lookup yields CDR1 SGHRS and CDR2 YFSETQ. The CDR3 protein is CASSLGLAGATDTQYF. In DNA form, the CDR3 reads TGCGCCAGCAGCTTAGGGCTAGCGGGAGCGACAGATACGCAGTATTTT.

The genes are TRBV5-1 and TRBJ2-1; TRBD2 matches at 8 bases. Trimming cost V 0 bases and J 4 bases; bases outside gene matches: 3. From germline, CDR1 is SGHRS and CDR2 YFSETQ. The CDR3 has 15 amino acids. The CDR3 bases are TGCGCCAGCAGCTTGGAGTTAGCGGGGTACAATGAGCAGTTCTTC. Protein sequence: CASSLELAGYNEQFF. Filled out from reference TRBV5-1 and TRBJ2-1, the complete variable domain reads KAGVTQTPRYLIKTRGQQVTLSCSPISGHRSVSWYQQTPGQGLQFLFEYFSETQRNKGNFPGRFSGRQFSNSRSEMNVSTLELGDSALYLCASSLELAGYNEQFFGPGTRLTVL.

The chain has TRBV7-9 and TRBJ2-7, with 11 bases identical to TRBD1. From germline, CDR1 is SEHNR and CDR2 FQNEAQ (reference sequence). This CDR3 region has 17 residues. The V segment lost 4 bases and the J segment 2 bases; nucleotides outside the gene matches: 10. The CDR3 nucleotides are TGTGCCAGCAGCTCCTTCCCCGCGGGACAGGGGGCCTACGAGCAGTACTTC. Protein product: CASSSFPAGQGAYEQYF.

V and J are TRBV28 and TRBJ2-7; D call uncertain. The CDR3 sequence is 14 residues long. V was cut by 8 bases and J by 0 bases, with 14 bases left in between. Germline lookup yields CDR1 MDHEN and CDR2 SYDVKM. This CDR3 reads CASGTDHSSYEQYF. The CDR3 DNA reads TGTGCCAGCGGAACAGATCACAGCTCCTACGAGCAGTACTTC.

The CDR3 region has the DNA TGTGCCAGCAGCCTGACAGGGAATCAGCCCCAGCATTTT. Residues: CASSLTGNQPQHF. The V call is TRBV7-2, the J call TRBJ1-5; 7 bases line up with TRBD1. The CDR3 covers 13 residues. Trimming removed 5 bases from V and 4 bases from J; junction bases left unmatched: 2. Germline CDR1 and CDR2: SGHTA and FQGNSA.

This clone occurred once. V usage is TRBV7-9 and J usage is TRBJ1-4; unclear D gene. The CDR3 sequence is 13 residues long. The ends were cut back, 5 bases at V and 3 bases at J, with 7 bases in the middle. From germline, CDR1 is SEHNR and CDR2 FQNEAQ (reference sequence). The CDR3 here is CASSPGPNEKLFF. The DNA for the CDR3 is TGTGCCAGCAGCCCAGGTCCTAATGAAAAACTGTTTTTT. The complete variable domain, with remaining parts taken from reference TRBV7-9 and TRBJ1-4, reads DTGVSQNPRHKITKRGQNVTFRCDPISEHNRLYWYRQTLGQGPEFLTYFQNEAQLEKSRLLSDRFSAERPKGSFSTLEIQRTEQGDSAMYLCASSPGPNEKLFFGSGTQLSVL.

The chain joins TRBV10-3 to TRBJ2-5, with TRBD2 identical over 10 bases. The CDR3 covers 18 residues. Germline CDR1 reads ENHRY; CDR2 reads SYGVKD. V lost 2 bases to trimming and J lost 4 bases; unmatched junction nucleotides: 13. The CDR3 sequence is CAISEPGFRTSGVETQYF. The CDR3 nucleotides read TGTGCCATCAGTGAGCCTGGGTTTAGGACTAGCGGAGTAGAGACCCAGTACTTC.

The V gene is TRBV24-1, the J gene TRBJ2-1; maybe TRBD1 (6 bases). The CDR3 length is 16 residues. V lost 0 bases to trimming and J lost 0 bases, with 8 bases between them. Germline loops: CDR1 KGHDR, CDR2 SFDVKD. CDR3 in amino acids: CATSDLQGSSYNEQFF. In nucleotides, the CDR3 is TGTGCCACCAGTGATTTGCAGGGGAGCTCCTACAATGAGCAGTTCTTC.

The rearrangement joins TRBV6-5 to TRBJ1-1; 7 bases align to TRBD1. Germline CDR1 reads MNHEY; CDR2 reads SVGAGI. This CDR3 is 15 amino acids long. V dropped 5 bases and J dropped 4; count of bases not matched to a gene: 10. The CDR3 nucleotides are TGTGCCAGCAGTCGCTTACAGGGGAAGATCACTGAAGCTTTCTTT. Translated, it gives CASSRLQGKITEAFF.

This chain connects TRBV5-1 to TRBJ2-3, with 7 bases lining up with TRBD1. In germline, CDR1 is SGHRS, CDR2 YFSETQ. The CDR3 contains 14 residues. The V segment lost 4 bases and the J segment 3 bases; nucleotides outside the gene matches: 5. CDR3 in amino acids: CASSRQGGTDTQYF. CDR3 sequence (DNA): TGCGCCAGCAGCCGACAGGGTGGTACAGATACGCAGTATTTT.

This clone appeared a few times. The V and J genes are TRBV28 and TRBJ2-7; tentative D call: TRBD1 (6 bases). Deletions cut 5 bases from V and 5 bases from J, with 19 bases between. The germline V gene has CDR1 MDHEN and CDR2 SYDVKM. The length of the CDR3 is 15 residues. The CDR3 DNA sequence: TGTGCCAGCAGTCGCTCGTGGCAGGGGAAGCACGAGCAGTACTTC. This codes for CASSRSWQGKHEQYF.

This chain's CDR3 is CASSYGGVAHTEAFF. The CDR3 region has the DNA TGTGCCAGCAGTTACGGGGGGGTAGCGCACACTGAAGCTTTCTTT. The chain has TRBV6-5 and TRBJ1-1, with D maybe TRBD1 (5 bases). This CDR3 has 15 amino acids. Trimming pared 2 bases from V and 3 bases from J, leaving 13 bases between. Looked up from germline, CDR1 is MNHEY and CDR2 is SVGAGI.

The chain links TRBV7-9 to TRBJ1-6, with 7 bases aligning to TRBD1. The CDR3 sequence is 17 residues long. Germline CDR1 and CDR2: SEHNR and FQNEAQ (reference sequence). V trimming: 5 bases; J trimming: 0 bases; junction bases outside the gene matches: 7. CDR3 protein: CASSRGTASSYNSPLHF. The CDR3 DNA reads TGTGCCAGCAGCAGAGGGACAGCGAGCTCCTATAATTCACCCCTCCACTTT. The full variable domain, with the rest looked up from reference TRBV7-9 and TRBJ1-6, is DTGVSQNPRHKITKRGQNVTFRCDPISEHNRLYWYRQTLGQGPEFLTYFQNEAQLEKSRLLSDRFSAERPKGSFSTLEIQRTEQGDSAMYLCASSRGTASSYNSPLHFGNGTRLTVT.

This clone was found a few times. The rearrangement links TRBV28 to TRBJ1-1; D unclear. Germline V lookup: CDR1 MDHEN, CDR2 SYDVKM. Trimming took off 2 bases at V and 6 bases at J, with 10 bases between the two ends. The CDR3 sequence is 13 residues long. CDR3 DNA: TGTGCCAGCAGTTTAGGGAGGCCGCCTGAAGCTTTCTTT. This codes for CASSLGRPPEAFF.

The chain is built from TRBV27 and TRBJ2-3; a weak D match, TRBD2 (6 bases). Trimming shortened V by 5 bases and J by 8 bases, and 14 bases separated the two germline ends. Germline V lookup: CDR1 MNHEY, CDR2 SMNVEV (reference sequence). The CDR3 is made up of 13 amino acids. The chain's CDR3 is CASSRPGLTTQYF. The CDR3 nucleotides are TGTGCCAGCAGTCGCCCGGGACTTACTACGCAGTATTTT.

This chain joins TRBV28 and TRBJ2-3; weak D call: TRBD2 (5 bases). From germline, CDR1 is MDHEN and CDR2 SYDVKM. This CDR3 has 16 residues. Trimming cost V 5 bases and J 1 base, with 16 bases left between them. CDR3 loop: CASSKTGLQGTDTQYF. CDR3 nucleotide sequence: TGTGCCAGCAGTAAGACGGGGTTGCAAGGCACAGATACGCAGTATTTT.

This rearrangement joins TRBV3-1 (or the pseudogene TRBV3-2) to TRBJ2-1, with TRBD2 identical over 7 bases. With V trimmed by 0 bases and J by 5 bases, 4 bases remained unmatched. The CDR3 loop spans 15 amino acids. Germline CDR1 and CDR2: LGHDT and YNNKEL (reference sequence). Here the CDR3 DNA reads TGTGCCAGCAGCCAAGACGTGGGGACTAACAATGAGCAGTTCTTC. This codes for CASSQDVGTNNEQFF.

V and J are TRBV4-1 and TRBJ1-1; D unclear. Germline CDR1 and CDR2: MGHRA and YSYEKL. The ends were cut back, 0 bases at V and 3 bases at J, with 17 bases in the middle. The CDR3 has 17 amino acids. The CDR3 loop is CASSQEPREVLDTEAFF. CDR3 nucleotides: TGCGCCAGCAGCCAAGAGCCCCGTGAGGTTCTCGACACTGAAGCTTTCTTT.

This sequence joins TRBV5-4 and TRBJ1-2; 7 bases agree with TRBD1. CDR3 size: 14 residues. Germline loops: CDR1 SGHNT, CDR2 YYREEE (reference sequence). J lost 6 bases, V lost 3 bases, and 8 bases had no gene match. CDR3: CASSSQGESHGYTF. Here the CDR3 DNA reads TGTGCCAGCAGCTCGCAGGGGGAATCCCATGGCTACACCTTC.

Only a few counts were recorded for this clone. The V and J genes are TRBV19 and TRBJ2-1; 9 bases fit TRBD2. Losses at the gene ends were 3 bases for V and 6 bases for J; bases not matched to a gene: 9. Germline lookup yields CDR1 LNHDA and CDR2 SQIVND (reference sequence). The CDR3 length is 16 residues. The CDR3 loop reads CASSIGASGVFNEQFF. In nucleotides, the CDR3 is TGTGCCAGTAGTATTGGTGCTAGCGGGGTCTTCAATGAGCAGTTCTTC. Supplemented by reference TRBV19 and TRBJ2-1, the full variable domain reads DGGITQSPKYLFRKEGQNVTLSCEQNLNHDAMYWYRQDPGQGLRLIYYSQIVNDFQKGDIAEGYSVSREKKESFPLTVTSAQKNPTAFYLCASSIGASGVFNEQFFGPGTRLTVL.